What follows describes a single T cell receptor (beta chain). This clonotype has just a few counts. The target of this receptor is not known. Base quality data are lacking; no much larger clone is found one base away. Sample treatment or condition, as interpreted from the label and publication: in vitro stimulation with specific CMV peptide epitopes to enrich CMV-specific T cells. From cysteine to phenylalanine, the CDR3 is 15 amino acids long. Only the CDR3 DNA is retained, 45 bases long and in frame from the first base. Sequences SGHNT (CDR1) and YYREEE (CDR2) are obtained from the germline V gene (reference sequence). The V and J ends are trimmed by 1 base and 5 bases, leaving 15 bases between them. These data are taken from a study of T cell repertoires in cytomegalovirus infection (dated by TCRdb to between 2019 and 2020). General notes on the study: The peptide stimulations were aimed at well-studied HLA-B-restricted epitopes as well as recently identified HLA-C-restricted CMV epitopes, whose presentation resists viral immunomodulation. Donor HLA type was relevant to the analysis, because carriage of CMV infection together with the matching HLA type was indicated by public TCR beta signatures.

Sequenced on an Illumina HiSeq 1500. The raw public reads went through TCRdb reprocessing: fastp at Q25, MiXCR clone calling, in-frame beta chains kept. One record per CDR3 amino acid sequence lists the most common genes and DNA. The sample data list roughly 990,000 distinct CDR3 sequences, and about 33% of these were observed just once. Roughly 13% of the sample is in the top ten clones. Findings and caveats that apply to the study as a whole: In the ex vivo response, HLA-C-restricted CMV-specific TCR beta clonotypes were dominant, and in two of eight donors the single most frequent clonotype came from this HLA-C-restricted group. Cumulative frequency of public TCR beta family members discriminated carriers of CMV infection plus the relevant HLA type in this cohort and an independent roughly 330-donor cohort.

The rearrangement joined TRBV5-4 to TRBJ2-5; the D gene is possibly TRBD2, with 5 bases matching. The specimen comprised cultured CD8+ T cells from PBMCs, sampled from culture after CMV antigen stimulation. This sequence was found in a human donor in good health (CMV status not recorded). Some clones in this sample may be carry-over from other donors' samples. The bases are TGTGCCAGCAGCTTGAGTGCGGGCAGTGAGGAGACCCAGTACTTC. The encoded protein is CASSLSAGSEETQYF. When the CDR3 is completed using the reference TRBV5-4 and TRBJ2-5 genes on either side, the full variable domain is ETGVTQSPTHLIKTRGQQVTLRCSSQSGHNTVSWYQQALGQGPQFIFQYYREEENGRGNFPPRFSGLQFPNYSSELNVNALELDDSALYLCASSLSAGSEETQYFGPGTRLLVL.